A selection of T cell receptor beta chains follows, all from one sample in a study of blood T cell repertoires in COVID-19. The data were produced by immunoSEQ multiplex PCR, yet TCRdb's version contains in-frame clones alone and is incomplete. The sample has about 100,000 clones, about 85% seen once. The sample consisted of peripheral blood. These TCRs come from a man aged 50 to 59 with active or convalescent COVID-19. Both conserved end residues are part of each CDR3. Fields, in order: clone size, V gene, J gene, D gene, CDR3 DNA, CDR3 protein. A D gene is named only where the DNA matches it firmly. A row's size may be missing; if present it is once, few, many or a size class.

>-|TRBV25-1|TRBJ2-7|TRBD1
TGTGCCAGCAGTGGTGGGACAGGGGGCTACGAGCAGTACTTC
CASSGGTGGYEQYF
>-|TRBV5-1|TRBJ1-4|-
TGCGCCAGCCGAGGTCCGGGTGGGGAAAAACTGTTTTTT
CASRGPGGEKLFF
>-|TRBV2|TRBJ2-1|TRBD2
TGTGCCAGCAGTGAATCGATGGGACTAGCGGGCCTAGAGCAGTTCTTC
CASSESMGLAGLEQFF
>-|TRBV28|TRBJ2-3|TRBD1
TGTGCCAGCAGTTTAACAGGGGGCATGGGCACAGATACGCAGTATTTT
CASSLTGGMGTDTQYF
>-|TRBV19|TRBJ1-1|TRBD1
TGTGCCGGGTCCCGGGACAGGGACACTGAAGCTTTCTTT
CAGSRDRDTEAFF
>once|TRBV24-1|TRBJ2-3|-
TGTGCCACCAGTGCCCTCACAGATACGCAGTATTTT
CATSALTDTQYF
>-|TRBV19|TRBJ1-4|-
TGTGCCAGTAGCATGTCGCGTAGCGGCATTCCTACCGTTCTGTTTTTT
CASSMSRSGIPTVLFF
>few|TRBV29-1|TRBJ2-1|TRBD2
TGCAGCCTAACGGCGGGAGCGGCTGAGCAGTTCTTC
CSLTAGAAEQFF
>-|TRBV19|TRBJ1-5|TRBD1
TGTGCCAGTAAGACAGGGATAGGGTATAGCAATCAGCCCCAGCATTTT
CASKTGIGYSNQPQHF
>once|TRBV5-8|TRBJ1-5|-
TGTGCCAGCAGCTCATCCGGGACAAGAAATCAGCCCCAGCATTTT
CASSSSGTRNQPQHF
>-|TRBV19|TRBJ1-2|-
TGTGCCAGTAGAAACAGGGTTGACTATGGCTACACCTTC
CASRNRVDYGYTF
>few|TRBV19|TRBJ1-5|TRBD1
TGTGCCAGTAGTATACGGACAGGGGGCGGTCAGCCCCAGCATTTT
CASSIRTGGGQPQHF
>-|TRBV4-1|TRBJ1-4|TRBD1
TGCGCCAGCAGCCGGGCTTGGGACAGTGGGGAAAAACTGTTTTTT
CASSRAWDSGEKLFF
>few|TRBV13|TRBJ2-1|-
TGTGCCAGCAGCTTAGAGAAGCGGAGGTCCTACAATGAGCAGTTCTTC
CASSLEKRRSYNEQFF
>-|TRBV28|TRBJ1-6|-
TGTGCCAGCAGTTCTGGGCCCGGAAATTCACCCCTCCACTTT
CASSSGPGNSPLHF
>few|TRBV19|TRBJ1-4|TRBD1
TGTGCCAGTAGTCTCCTCCGGACAGGGGGAAGTGAAAAACTGTTTTTT
CASSLLRTGGSEKLFF
>few|TRBV19|TRBJ2-1|-
TGTGCCAGTAGTCCACAGGGAAATGAGCAGTTCTTC
CASSPQGNEQFF
>-|TRBV3-1/TRBV3-2|TRBJ2-7|TRBD1
TGTGCCAGCAGCCAATTTGCGGACAGGGGTTACGAGCAGTACTTC
CASSQFADRGYEQYF
>-|TRBV3-1/TRBV3-2|TRBJ2-7|-
TGTGCCAGCAGCCAAGCAGGGTTCGAGCAGTACTTC
CASSQAGFEQYF
>-|TRBV28|TRBJ1-1|-
TGTGCCAGCAGTCCCCTCCAGGGGACCACTGAAGCTTTCTTT
CASSPLQGTTEAFF
>-|TRBV2|TRBJ1-1|-
TGTGCCAGCAGCGCGGGAGACACTGAAGCTTTCTTT
CASSAGDTEAFF
>-|TRBV24-1|TRBJ2-1|TRBD2
TGTGCCACCAGGAATAGCGGGAGCTCCTACAATGAGCAGTTCTTC
CATRNSGSSYNEQFF
>-|TRBV28|TRBJ2-7|TRBD2
TGTGCCAGCAGTTCCCCAACTAGCGGGTCCTACTACGAGCAGTACTTC
CASSSPTSGSYYEQYF